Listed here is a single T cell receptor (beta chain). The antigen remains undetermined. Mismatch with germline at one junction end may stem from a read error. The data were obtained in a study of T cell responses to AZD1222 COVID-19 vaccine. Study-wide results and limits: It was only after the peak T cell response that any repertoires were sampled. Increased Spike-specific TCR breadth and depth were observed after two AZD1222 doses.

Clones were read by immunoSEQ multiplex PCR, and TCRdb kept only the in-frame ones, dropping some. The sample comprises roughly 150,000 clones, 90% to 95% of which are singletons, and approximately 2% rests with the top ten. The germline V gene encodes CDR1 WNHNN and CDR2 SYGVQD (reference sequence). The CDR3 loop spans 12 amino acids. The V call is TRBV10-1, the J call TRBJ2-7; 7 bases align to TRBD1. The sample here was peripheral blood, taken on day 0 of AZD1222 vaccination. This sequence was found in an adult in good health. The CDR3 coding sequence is TGCGCCAGCCTGGGACAGAACGCAGTTCTGCACTTC. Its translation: CASLGQNAVLHF.